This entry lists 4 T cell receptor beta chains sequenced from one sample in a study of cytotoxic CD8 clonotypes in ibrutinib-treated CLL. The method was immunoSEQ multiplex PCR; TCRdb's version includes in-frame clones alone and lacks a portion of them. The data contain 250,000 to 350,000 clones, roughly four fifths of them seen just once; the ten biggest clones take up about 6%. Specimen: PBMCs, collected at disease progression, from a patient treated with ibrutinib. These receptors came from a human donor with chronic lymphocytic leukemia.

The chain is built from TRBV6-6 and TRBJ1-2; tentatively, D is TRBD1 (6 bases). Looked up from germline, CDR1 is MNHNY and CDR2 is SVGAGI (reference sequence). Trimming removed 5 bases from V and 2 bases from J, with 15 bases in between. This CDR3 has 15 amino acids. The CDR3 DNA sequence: TGTGCCAGCAGTCTGGGGCAGGGGCGCAACTATGGCTACACCTTC. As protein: CASSLGQGRNYGYTF.

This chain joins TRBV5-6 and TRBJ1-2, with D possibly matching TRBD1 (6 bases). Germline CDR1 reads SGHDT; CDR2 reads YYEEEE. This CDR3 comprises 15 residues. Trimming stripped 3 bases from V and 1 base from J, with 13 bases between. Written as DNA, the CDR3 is TGTGCCAGCAGCTCTCCTGACAGGTTTAACTATGGCTACACCTTC. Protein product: CASSSPDRFNYGYTF.

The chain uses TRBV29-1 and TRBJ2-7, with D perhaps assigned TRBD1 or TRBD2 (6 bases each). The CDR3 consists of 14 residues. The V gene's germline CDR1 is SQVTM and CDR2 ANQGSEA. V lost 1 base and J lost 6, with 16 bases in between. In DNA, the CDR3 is TGCAGCGTTGAAGTCCCAACGGGGGCTAGCGAGCAGTACTTC. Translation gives CSVEVPTGASEQYF.

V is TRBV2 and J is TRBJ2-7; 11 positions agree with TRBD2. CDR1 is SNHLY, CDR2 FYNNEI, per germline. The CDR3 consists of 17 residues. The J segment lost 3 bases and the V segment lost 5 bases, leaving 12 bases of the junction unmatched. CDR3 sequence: CASSRVLLAGADYEQYF. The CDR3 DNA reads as TGTGCCAGCAGTCGTGTATTACTAGCGGGGGCCGACTACGAGCAGTACTTC.